This T cell receptor (beta chain) was identified in a study of T cell responses to AZD1222 COVID-19 vaccine (dated by TCRdb to about 2021). Regarding the study in general: AZD1222 recipients given second doses at about 4 weeks or at about 12 weeks were pooled, since spike-specific TCR depth and breadth were not found to differ between the two schedules. TCR sequencing covered roughly 230 trial participants: 200 to 220 given two doses of AZD1222 and about 26 given two doses of MenACWY control vaccine. Trial participants were enrolled into age subgroups of 18-55, 56-69 and 70-plus years, which contained around 150, 28 and 57 TCR-sequenced participants, respectively. Study-wide findings and limitations: CD4 TCRs associated with the vaccine covered the entire spike protein, and the dominant responses were in regions 160-218 and 743-854. Reportedly, almost half of the unique spike-specific TCRs recognized epitopes lying outside the regions that are mutated in the B.1.351 and B.1.1.7 variants. Most participants were white British and females outnumbered males, and the authors suggested that clonal diversity may have been underestimated. Because no samples from the day 14 peak response were available, repertoires could be characterized only after the peak T cell response. Spike-specific TCR breadth and depth rose significantly after two AZD1222 doses compared with day 0 and with MenACWY recipients. Conclusions about previously exposed vaccinees were limited because only 6 or 7 AZD1222 recipients were SARS-CoV-2 seropositive at baseline. The 56-69-year group was small, and its depth increase did not reach significance, likely because of low power.

Notes on this clone: Its target antigen remains unknown. Base qualities are not at hand, and no much larger clone is one base apart.

The CDR3 regions of human TCRbeta chains were analyzed by immunosequencing. As for how the authors treated the data: TCRs in the repertoires were compared against a reference library of SARS-CoV-2-specific TCRs that had been generated with the MIRA antigen-specificity platform. Breadth was defined as the fraction of unique TCRs that were SARS-CoV-2-associated. Depth was defined as the fraction of total T cells that were SARS-CoV-2-associated. Using the MIRA data, each spike-specific TCR was mapped to the spike region that the TCR reacts to and placed in a CD4 or CD8 class. Log10-transformed breadth and depth values were compared by one-way ANOVA with Sidak's multiple comparisons tests. TCRdb provides this immuneACCESS table in a form limited to in-frame rearrangements. Some clones are lacking; in checked studies, under half of them reflect an unresolved V gene, and why the rest are absent is not known. For V, J and clone size, that table is used; D and trimming come from the DNA. The sample yields some 180,000 clones; roughly 92% were counted once. The ten largest clones take up 1.6% of the sample.

V and J are trimmed by 2 bases and 2 bases, and the gene matches miss 6 bases of the junction. The germline V gene encodes CDR1 SGHNT and CDR2 YENEEA. From the cysteine through the phenylalanine, the CDR3 covers 16 amino acids. Only the CDR3 DNA stays, 48 bases, in frame from base 1. Reading the label with the study, this specimen's time point is: baseline before first vaccination. Vaccinee samples came from UK trials COV001 and COV002, including a single-blind randomized controlled phase 2/3 trial of AZD1222 (ChAdOx1 nCoV-19) in healthy adults. For TCRbeta chain sequencing, PBMC samples were collected from trial participants at day 0 and at day 28 after the second dose.

The receptor comes from an adult in good health. The receptor chain draws on TRBV11-3 and TRBJ1-5, with 7 bases in between that match TRBD1. The sample was peripheral blood, taken on day 0 of AZD1222 vaccination. CDR3 region: CASSLNRGGRNQPQHF. The sequenced DNA is TGTGCCAGCAGCTTAAACAGGGGCGGACGCAATCAGCCCCAGCATTTT.